In this sample, the clone carrying this T cell receptor (beta chain) turned up once. Its target is not known. Method: immunoSEQ multiplex PCR; TCRdb's copy keeps in-frame clones and lacks some. The profile shows tens of thousands of clones, around 79% of them singletons. Germline CDR1 KGHSH, CDR2 LQKENI. V dropped 5 bases and J dropped 5; count of bases not matched to a gene: 18. CDR3 length equals 18 residues. The data stem from a study of PD-1 blockade in classical Hodgkin lymphoma. Notes on the study in general: Before treatment, TCR diversity in newly diagnosed patients was reportedly lower than in healthy donors.

Time point in this sample: cycle 4 day 1 (C4D1), after more than five weeks of nivolumab. Each and every patient relapsed after autologous stem cell transplantation, and patients got differing brentuximab vedotin exposure. The sequenced sample was peripheral blood mononuclear cells (PBMCs), obtained before the fourth cycle of nivolumab. The sequence derives from a human donor with classical Hodgkin lymphoma. The gene calls are TRBV18 and TRBJ1-5, with 7 positions matching TRBD1. Written as DNA, the CDR3 is TGTGCCAGCTCATCCAGGCCTCTTACAGGGGACGGCCATCAGCCCCAGCATTTT. Protein product: CASSSRPLTGDGHQPQHF.